Listed below are T cell receptor beta chains from one sample, sequenced in a study of blood T cells in healthy people across ages. TCRdb reprocessed the 5' RACE reads via MiXCR and lists one record per CDR3 protein. The sample has around 2 million distinct CDR3 sequences, 39% seen once; the top ten hold under 30%. What was sequenced was blood. The receptors were sampled from a human donor in good health. CDR3s include the opening cysteine and the closing phenylalanine or tryptophan. A D gene is named only where the DNA matches it firmly. Size is stated for part of the rows, as once, few or many counts, or as a class when the clone is expanded.

clone size	V gene	CDR3 length	J gene	D gene	CDR3 protein	CDR3 DNA
-	TRBV6-5	14	TRBJ2-7	-	CASRTTGRIYEQYF	TGTGCCAGCAGGACGACAGGGAGGATCTACGAGCAGTACTTC
-	TRBV6-5	11	TRBJ1-1	-	CASSRNDEAFF	TGTGCCAGCAGTCGTAATGATGAAGCTTTCTTT
many	TRBV20-1	15	TRBJ2-3	-	CSARDSTTQGDTQYF	TGCAGTGCTAGAGATTCGACAACCCAAGGAGATACGCAGTATTTT
-	TRBV11-3	15	TRBJ2-3	-	CASSFGRLSTDTQYF	TGTGCCAGCAGCTTCGGCAGGCTTAGCACAGATACGCAGTATTTT
-	TRBV29-1	14	TRBJ2-3	-	CSSGLDVSTGTQYF	TGCAGCTCTGGTTTGGACGTAAGCACAGGTACGCAGTATTTT
-	TRBV13	15	TRBJ2-2	-	CASSPEGSDTGELFF	TGTGCCAGCAGCCCAGAAGGTAGCGATACCGGGGAGCTGTTTTTT
-	TRBV20-1	16	TRBJ2-7	-	CSAGGSVGTDSYEQYF	TGCAGTGCTGGAGGGTCAGTCGGGACAGATTCCTACGAGCAGTACTTC
-	TRBV20-1	16	TRBJ1-1	TRBD1	CSARGQGAALNNLAFF	TGCAGTGCTAGAGGGCAGGGGGCGGCTCTTAATAATTTGGCTTTCTTT
many	TRBV4-1	17	TRBJ2-1	-	CASSVWGARVHDNEQFF	TGCGCCAGCAGCGTATGGGGGGCGAGAGTTCATGACAATGAGCAGTTCTTC
-	TRBV20-1	13	TRBJ2-1	-	CSAVWTVSNEQFF	TGCAGTGCTGTCTGGACAGTAAGCAATGAGCAGTTCTTC
-	TRBV4-1	15	TRBJ1-2	-	CASSHREGYPYGYTF	TGCGCCAGCAGCCACAGGGAAGGGTATCCCTATGGCTACACCTTC
-	TRBV4-3	17	TRBJ1-1	TRBD1	CASSQVRDRRLGTEAFF	TGCGCCAGCAGCCAAGTCCGGGACAGAAGACTTGGCACTGAAGCTTTCTTT
-	TRBV12-3/TRBV12-4	15	TRBJ2-3	-	CASSPQTKPGDTQYF	TGTGCCAGCAGTCCCCAGACAAAACCCGGTGATACGCAGTATTTT
few	TRBV6-5	15	TRBJ2-1	-	CASSYSSPDYNEQFF	TGTGCCAGCAGTTACTCGTCGCCCGATTACAATGAGCAGTTCTTC
-	TRBV7-3	13	TRBJ2-5	-	CASSGGTKETQYF	TGTGCCAGCAGCGGGGGAACCAAAGAGACCCAGTACTTC
once	TRBV5-1	14	TRBJ2-1	-	CASSLGARYNERFF	TGCGCCAGCAGCTTGGGGGCGCGTTACAACGAGCGGTTCTTC
once	TRBV3-1	14	TRBJ2-5	-	CASSQLALQETQYF	TGTGCCAGCAGCCAACTAGCCTTACAAGAGACCCAGTACTTC
-	TRBV28	16	TRBJ2-1	TRBD2	CASSLFSGGTYNEQFF	TGTGCCAGCAGTTTATTTAGCGGGGGCACATACAATGAGCAGTTCTTC
-	TRBV7-9	17	TRBJ2-3	TRBD2	CASSPLAGGRLSDTQYF	TGTGCCAGCAGCCCTCTAGCGGGGGGGCGTTTGTCAGATACGCAGTATTTT
-	TRBV7-2	14	TRBJ2-5	-	CASSHLGALETQYF	TGTGCCAGCAGTCACTTAGGGGCTTTGGAGACCCAGTACTTC
-	TRBV12-3/TRBV12-4	15	TRBJ2-1	-	CASSPSFDSYNEQFF	TGTGCCAGCAGCCCTAGCTTCGACTCCTACAATGAGCAGTTCTTC
many	TRBV20-1	14	TRBJ2-7	TRBD2	CSATASGVPYEQYF	TGCAGTGCTACCGCTAGCGGAGTCCCCTACGAGCAGTACTTC
-	TRBV20-1	13	TRBJ1-6	TRBD1	CSADRVDNSPLHF	TGCAGTGCCGACAGGGTAGATAATTCACCCCTCCACTTT
-	TRBV7-3	16	TRBJ2-1	TRBD2	CASNPAGPVGLNEQFF	TGTGCCAGCAACCCAGCGGGACCCGTCGGACTCAATGAGCAGTTCTTC
-	TRBV7-2	16	TRBJ2-7	TRBD2	CASSLAVLAGIYEQYF	TGTGCCAGCAGCTTAGCGGTACTAGCGGGGATCTACGAGCAGTACTTC
-	TRBV6-1	17	TRBJ2-6	-	CASSMRVTTSGANVLTF	TGTGCCAGCAGTATGCGGGTTACTACTTCTGGGGCCAACGTCCTGACTTTC
few	TRBV9	14	TRBJ1-1	-	CASSVQGMNTEAFF	TGTGCCAGCAGCGTACAGGGGATGAACACTGAAGCTTTCTTT